The next 2 T cell receptor beta chains were all read from a single sample in a study of CD8 T cells in Susac syndrome. Random hexamers were used to reverse transcribe 0.5 to 1 ug of RNA. TCRdb re-analysed the immunoSEQ multiplex PCR reads in MiXCR, keeping a single row per CDR3 protein. The sample yields around 130,000 distinct CDR3 sequences, about 93% seen once. What was sequenced was CD8+ T cells from PBMCs. These receptors all stem from a human donor with multiple sclerosis.

The chain joins TRBV13 to TRBJ2-1; D gene unclear. The CDR3 covers 14 residues. The V end was cut by 0 bases, the J end by 5 bases, with 8 bases between. CDR1 is PRHDT and CDR2 is FYEKMQ in the germline V gene (reference sequence). Here the CDR3 reads CASSLGGWHNEQFF. The CDR3 nucleotides are TGTGCCAGCAGCTTAGGCGGGTGGCACAATGAGCAGTTCTTC.

This chain joins TRBV27 and TRBJ2-7; no definite D call. This CDR3 contains 14 residues. V was trimmed by 3 bases and J by 12 bases, leaving 21 bases between them. CDR1 is MNHEY and CDR2 is SMNVEV in the germline V gene (reference sequence). The CDR3 coding sequence is TGTGCCAGCAGTTTCCCAGGACCCACCCGTGAGACGTACTTC. This sequence encodes CASSFPGPTRETYF.